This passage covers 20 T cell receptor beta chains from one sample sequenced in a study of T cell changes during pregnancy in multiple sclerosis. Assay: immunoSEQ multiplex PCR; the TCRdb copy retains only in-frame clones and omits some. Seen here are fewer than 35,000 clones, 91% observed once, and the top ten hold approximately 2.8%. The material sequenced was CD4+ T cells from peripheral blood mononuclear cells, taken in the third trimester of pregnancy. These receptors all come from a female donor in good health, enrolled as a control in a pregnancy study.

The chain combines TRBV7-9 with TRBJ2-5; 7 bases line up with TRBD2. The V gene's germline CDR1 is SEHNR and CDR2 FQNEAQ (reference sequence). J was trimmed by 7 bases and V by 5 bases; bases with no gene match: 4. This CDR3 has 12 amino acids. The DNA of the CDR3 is TGTGCCAGCAGCCCCCCGGGGGGGACCCAGTACTTC. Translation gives CASSPPGGTQYF.

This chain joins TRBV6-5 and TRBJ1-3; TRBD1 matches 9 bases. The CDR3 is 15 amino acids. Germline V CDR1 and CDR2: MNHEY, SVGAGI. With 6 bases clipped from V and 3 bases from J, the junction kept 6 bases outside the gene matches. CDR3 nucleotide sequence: TGTGCCAGCAGACAACAGGGGGCTAATGGAAACACCATATATTTT. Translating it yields CASRQQGANGNTIYF.

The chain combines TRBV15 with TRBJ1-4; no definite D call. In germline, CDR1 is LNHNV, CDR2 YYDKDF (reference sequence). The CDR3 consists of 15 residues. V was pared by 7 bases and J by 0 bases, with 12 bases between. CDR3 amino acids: CATTPTPATNEKLFF. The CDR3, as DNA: TGTGCCACCACACCTACCCCTGCAACTAATGAAAAACTGTTTTTT. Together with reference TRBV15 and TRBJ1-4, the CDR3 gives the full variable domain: DAMVIQNPRYQVTQFGKPVTLSCSQTLNHNVMYWYQQKSSQAPKLLFHYYDKDFNNEADTPDNFQSRRPNTSFCFLDIRSPGLGDTAMYLCATTPTPATNEKLFFGSGTQLSVL.

The CDR3, as DNA: TGCGCCAGCAGCTGGGACGGGGGAGATCAGCCCCAGCATTTT. Amino acid sequence: CASSWDGGDQPQHF. The chain has TRBV5-1 and TRBJ1-5; perhaps TRBD1 as D (5 bases). V lost 3 bases, J lost 5 bases, and 12 bases lay in between. The CDR3 runs to 14 residues. CDR1 is SGHRS, CDR2 YFSETQ, per germline.

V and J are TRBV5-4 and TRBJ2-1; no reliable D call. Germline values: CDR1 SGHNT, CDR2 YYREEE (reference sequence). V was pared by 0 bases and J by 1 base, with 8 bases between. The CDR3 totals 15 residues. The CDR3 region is CASSLDSGSYNEQFF. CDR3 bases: TGTGCCAGCAGCTTGGATTCGGGTTCCTACAATGAGCAGTTCTTC.

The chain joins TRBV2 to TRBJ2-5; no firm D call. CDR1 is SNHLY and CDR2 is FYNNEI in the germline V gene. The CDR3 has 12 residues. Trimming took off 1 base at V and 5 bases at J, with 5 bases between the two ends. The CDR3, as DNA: TGTGCCAGCAGTGAAGTGCGGGAGACCCAGTACTTC. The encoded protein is CASSEVRETQYF.

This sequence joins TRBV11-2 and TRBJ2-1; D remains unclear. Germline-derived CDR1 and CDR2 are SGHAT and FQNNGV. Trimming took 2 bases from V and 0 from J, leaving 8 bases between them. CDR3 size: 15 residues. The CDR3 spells CASSLLGGSYNEQFF. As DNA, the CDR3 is TGTGCCAGCAGCTTACTCGGCGGCTCCTACAATGAGCAGTTCTTC.

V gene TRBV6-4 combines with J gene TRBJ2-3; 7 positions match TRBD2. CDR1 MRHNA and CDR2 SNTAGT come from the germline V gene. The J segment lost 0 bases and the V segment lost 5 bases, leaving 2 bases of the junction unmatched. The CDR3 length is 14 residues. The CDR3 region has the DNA TGTGCCAGCAGTATTAGCGGGAGCACAGATACGCAGTATTTT. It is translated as CASSISGSTDTQYF.

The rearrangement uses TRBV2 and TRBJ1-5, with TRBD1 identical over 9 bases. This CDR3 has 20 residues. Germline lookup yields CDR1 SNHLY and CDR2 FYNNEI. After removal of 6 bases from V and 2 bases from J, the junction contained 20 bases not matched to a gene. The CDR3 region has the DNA TGTGCCAGCAGGGGTACGAGCCGACAGGGGGGCTGGTTGGGCAATCAGCCCCAGCATTTT. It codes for CASRGTSRQGGWLGNQPQHF. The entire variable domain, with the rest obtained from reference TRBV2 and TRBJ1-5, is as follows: EPEVTQTPSHQVTQMGQEVILRCVPISNHLYFYWYRQILGQKVEFLVSFYNNEISEKSEIFDDQFSVERPDGSNFTLKIRSTKLEDSAMYFCASRGTSRQGGWLGNQPQHFGDGTRLSIL.

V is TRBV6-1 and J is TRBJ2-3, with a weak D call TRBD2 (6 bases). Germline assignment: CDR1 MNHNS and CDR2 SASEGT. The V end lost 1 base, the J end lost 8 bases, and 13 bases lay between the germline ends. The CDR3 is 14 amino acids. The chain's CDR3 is CASSEGAGSGTQYF. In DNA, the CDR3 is TGTGCCAGCAGTGAAGGGGCCGGGAGTGGTACGCAGTATTTT.

This CDR3 is CASSLTSVLYNEQFF. CDR3 coding DNA: TGTGCCAGCAGCCTCACTAGCGTACTTTACAATGAGCAGTTCTTC. V is TRBV7-9 and J is TRBJ2-1; TRBD2 agrees at 7 bases. Germline CDR1 and CDR2: SEHNR and FQNEAQ (reference sequence). V lost 5 bases and J lost 4; bases outside the gene matches: 8. This CDR3 has 15 residues.

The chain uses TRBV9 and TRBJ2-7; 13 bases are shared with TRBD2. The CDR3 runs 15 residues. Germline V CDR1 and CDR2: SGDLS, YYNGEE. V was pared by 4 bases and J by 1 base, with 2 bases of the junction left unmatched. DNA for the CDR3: TGTGCCAGCAGCAGGACTAGCGGGAGTTCCTACGAGCAGTACTTC. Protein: CASSRTSGSSYEQYF.

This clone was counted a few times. CDR3 region: CASRRARGTNSPLHF. CDR3 nucleotides: TGTGCCAGCAGGCGCGCTCGGGGGACGAATTCACCCCTCCACTTT. The V call is TRBV28, the J call TRBJ1-6; D is perhaps TRBD1 (5 bases). The germline gives CDR1 MDHEN, CDR2 SYDVKM. The V end lost 6 bases, the J end lost 7 bases, and 16 bases lay between the germline ends. CDR3 length equals 15 residues.

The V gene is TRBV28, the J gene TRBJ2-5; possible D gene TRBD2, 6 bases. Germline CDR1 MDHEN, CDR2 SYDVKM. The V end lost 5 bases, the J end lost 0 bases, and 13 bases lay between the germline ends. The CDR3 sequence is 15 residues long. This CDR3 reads CASSPGTSYQETQYF. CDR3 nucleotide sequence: TGTGCCAGCAGTCCCGGGACTTCGTACCAAGAGACCCAGTACTTC.

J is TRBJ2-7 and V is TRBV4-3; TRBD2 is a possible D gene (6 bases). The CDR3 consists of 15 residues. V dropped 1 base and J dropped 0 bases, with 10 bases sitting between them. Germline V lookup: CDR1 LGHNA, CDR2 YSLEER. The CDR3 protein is CASSQVADYSYEQYF. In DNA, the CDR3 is TGCGCCAGCAGCCAAGTAGCGGACTACTCCTACGAGCAGTACTTC.

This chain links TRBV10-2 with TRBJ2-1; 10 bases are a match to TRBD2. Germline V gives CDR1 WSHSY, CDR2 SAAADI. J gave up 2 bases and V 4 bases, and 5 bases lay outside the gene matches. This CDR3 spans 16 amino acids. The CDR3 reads CASSVAGGATYNEQFF. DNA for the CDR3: TGCGCCAGCAGTGTAGCGGGGGGCGCAACCTACAATGAGCAGTTCTTC.

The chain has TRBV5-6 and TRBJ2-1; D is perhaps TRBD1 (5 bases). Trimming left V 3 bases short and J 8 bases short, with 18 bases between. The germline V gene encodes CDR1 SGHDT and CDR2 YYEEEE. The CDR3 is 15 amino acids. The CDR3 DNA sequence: TGTGCCAGCAGCTCGAACTCCCGTCGCAGGGATGAGCAGTTCTTC. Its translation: CASSSNSRRRDEQFF. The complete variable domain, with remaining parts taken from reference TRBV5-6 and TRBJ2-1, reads DAGVTQSPTHLIKTRGQQVTLRCSPKSGHDTVSWYQQALGQGPQFIFQYYEEEERQRGNFPDRFSGHQFPNYSSELNVNALLLGDSALYLCASSSNSRRRDEQFFGPGTRLTVL.

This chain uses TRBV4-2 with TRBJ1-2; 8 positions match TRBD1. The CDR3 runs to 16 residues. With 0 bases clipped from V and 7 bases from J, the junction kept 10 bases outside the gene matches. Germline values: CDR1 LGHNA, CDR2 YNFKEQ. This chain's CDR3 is CASSQETTGVSSGYTF. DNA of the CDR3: TGTGCCAGCAGCCAAGAGACGACAGGGGTTTCTTCTGGCTACACCTTC.

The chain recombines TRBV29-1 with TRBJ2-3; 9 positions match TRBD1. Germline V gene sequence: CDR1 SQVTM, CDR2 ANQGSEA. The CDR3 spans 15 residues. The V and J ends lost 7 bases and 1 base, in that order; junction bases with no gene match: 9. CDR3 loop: CSARTGVLGTDTQYF. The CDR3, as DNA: TGCAGCGCCCGGACAGGGGTCCTGGGCACAGATACGCAGTATTTT.

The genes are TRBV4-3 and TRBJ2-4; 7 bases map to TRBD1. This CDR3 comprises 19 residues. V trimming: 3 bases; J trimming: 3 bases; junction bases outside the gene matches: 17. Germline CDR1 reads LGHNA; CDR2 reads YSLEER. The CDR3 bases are TGCGCCAGCAGCCAGGGAATGTGGGGAGAGACAGGGAACAAAAACATTCAGTACTTC. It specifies CASSQGMWGETGNKNIQYF.